A selection of T cell receptor beta chains follows, all from one sample in a study of cytotoxic CD8 clonotypes in ibrutinib-treated CLL. Only in-frame clones appear in the TCRdb table, and some are missing; sequencing was by immunoSEQ multiplex PCR. The sample yields tens of thousands of clones, about half seen once. Sample: PBMCs, taken before ibrutinib treatment. These receptors were collected from a human donor with chronic lymphocytic leukemia. Each CDR3 is given with its conserved first and last residue. A D gene is named only where the DNA matches it firmly. The size entry is marked missing in some rows and otherwise reads once, few, many or a size class.

abundance: -; j_gene: TRBJ2-7; v_gene: TRBV2; d_gene: TRBD2; CDR3aa: CASGRAGSLSIEQYF; CDR3nt: TGTGCCAGCGGGAGGGCGGGCTCCCTTTCTATCGAGCAGTACTTC
abundance: few; j_gene: TRBJ1-2; v_gene: TRBV14; d_gene: TRBD1; CDR3aa: CASSQVGTDNYGYTF; CDR3nt: TGTGCCAGCAGCCAAGTCGGGACAGATAACTATGGCTACACCTTC
abundance: -; j_gene: TRBJ1-1; v_gene: TRBV6-6; d_gene: -; CDR3aa: CASTYPENTEAFF; CDR3nt: TGTGCCAGCACCTACCCAGAGAACACTGAAGCTTTCTTT
abundance: -; j_gene: TRBJ2-7; v_gene: TRBV14; d_gene: -; CDR3aa: CASIVRGPHQGAPYEQYF; CDR3nt: TGTGCCAGCATTGTTAGGGGCCCACATCAAGGGGCTCCTTACGAGCAGTACTTC
abundance: -; j_gene: TRBJ1-4; v_gene: TRBV28; d_gene: TRBD1; CDR3aa: CASSLEGATVNEKLFF; CDR3nt: TGTGCCAGCAGTTTGGAGGGGGCCACCGTTAATGAAAAACTGTTTTTT
abundance: few; j_gene: TRBJ2-3; v_gene: TRBV11-2; d_gene: -; CDR3aa: CASSQSPDSSTDTQYF; CDR3nt: TGTGCCAGCAGCCAGAGCCCGGACAGTAGCACAGATACGCAGTATTTT
abundance: few; j_gene: TRBJ2-2; v_gene: TRBV19; d_gene: TRBD2; CDR3aa: CASKRGAPNTGELFF; CDR3nt: TGTGCCAGTAAGCGGGGGGCACCGAACACCGGGGAGCTGTTTTTT
abundance: -; j_gene: TRBJ1-1; v_gene: TRBV9; d_gene: TRBD1; CDR3aa: CASSPRRDSAEAFF; CDR3nt: TGTGCCAGCAGCCCGCGACGGGACAGCGCCGAAGCTTTCTTT
abundance: -; j_gene: TRBJ2-5; v_gene: TRBV5-8; d_gene: -; CDR3aa: CASSLVTQYF; CDR3nt: TGTGCCAGCAGCTTAGTGACCCAGTACTTC
abundance: many; j_gene: TRBJ2-5; v_gene: TRBV7-8; d_gene: TRBD2; CDR3aa: CASSLTSEETQYF; CDR3nt: TGTGCCAGCAGCCTAACTAGCGAAGAGACCCAGTACTTC
abundance: once; j_gene: TRBJ2-7; v_gene: TRBV5-1; d_gene: TRBD1; CDR3aa: CASSSIPGQGLAEQYF; CDR3nt: TGCGCCAGCAGCTCTATCCCGGGACAGGGGTTGGCCGAGCAGTACTTC
abundance: -; j_gene: TRBJ1-6; v_gene: TRBV4-1; d_gene: TRBD1; CDR3aa: CASSSGTGFSPLHF; CDR3nt: TGCGCCAGCAGCTCCGGGACAGGGTTTTCACCCCTCCACTTT
abundance: -; j_gene: TRBJ2-2; v_gene: TRBV5-1; d_gene: TRBD2; CDR3aa: CASSVGLAGAGTGELFF; CDR3nt: TGCGCCAGCAGCGTGGGACTAGCGGGGGCAGGAACCGGGGAGCTGTTTTTT
abundance: -; j_gene: TRBJ2-7; v_gene: TRBV7-2; d_gene: TRBD2; CDR3aa: CASSLGVGGYEQYF; CDR3nt: TGTGCCAGCAGCTTAGGCGTGGGAGGGTACGAGCAGTACTTC
abundance: -; j_gene: TRBJ1-1; v_gene: TRBV15; d_gene: TRBD1; CDR3aa: CATSRDTDRVGVNTEAFF; CDR3nt: TGTGCCACCAGCAGAGATACCGACAGGGTTGGGGTGAACACTGAAGCTTTCTTT
abundance: -; j_gene: TRBJ2-5; v_gene: TRBV5-1; d_gene: -; CDR3aa: CASNTGSQETQYF; CDR3nt: TGCGCCAGCAACACCGGATCCCAAGAGACCCAGTACTTC
abundance: -; j_gene: TRBJ1-1; v_gene: TRBV7-6; d_gene: -; CDR3aa: CASSPQWGAEAFF; CDR3nt: TGTGCCAGCAGTCCACAGTGGGGGGCTGAAGCTTTCTTT